The 3 T cell receptor beta chains reported below all come from one sample, sequenced in a study of cytomegalovirus exposure and HLA in healthy donors. Researchers ran the PCR with 60 Vbeta and 13 Jbeta primers. Only in-frame clones appear in the TCRdb table, and some are missing; sequencing was by immunoSEQ multiplex PCR. Counted here are 150,000 or so clones, approximately 74% occurring once; the ten biggest clones make up 2.8%. The material sequenced was PBMCs. The receptors were sampled from a man younger than 30 in good health and CMV-seronegative.

This clone was seen just once. The V gene is TRBV10-3, the J gene TRBJ2-6; TRBD1 matches at 10 bases. Trimming cost V 4 bases and J 8 bases; bases outside gene matches: 14. CDR1 is ENHRY, CDR2 SYGVKD, per germline. The CDR3 has 18 amino acids. This chain's CDR3 is CAISGSGTGDQWTNVLTF. CDR3 coding DNA: TGTGCCATCAGTGGAAGCGGGACAGGGGATCAGTGGACCAACGTCCTGACTTTC.

This rearrangement joins TRBV27 to TRBJ2-7; the match to TRBD1 covers 9 bases. V dropped 6 bases and J dropped 2; count of bases not matched to a gene: 5. The CDR3 extends over 14 amino acids. The germline V gene encodes CDR1 MNHEY and CDR2 SMNVEV (reference sequence). In nucleotides, the CDR3 is TGTGCCAGCAGGAGGACAGGGGTGCCCTACGAGCAGTACGTC. It specifies CASRRTGVPYEQYV.

Only one count was recorded for this clone. The chain carries TRBV6-1 and TRBJ1-4, with no clear D. Per the germline V gene, CDR1 is MNHNS and CDR2 is SASEGT. The CDR3 totals 19 residues. V lost 4 bases to trimming and J lost 2 bases, with 23 bases between them. The CDR3 region has the DNA TGTGCCAGCAGTGCGGATGTGACCTCCTCTCGGGGTACTAATGAAAAACTGTTTTTT. Translated: CASSADVTSSRGTNEKLFF.